This T cell receptor beta chain was recorded in a study of beta chain features in type 1 diabetes. Study results and caveats: Naive, central memory and regulatory TCRB repertoires appeared more similar among patients than healthy donors. Type 1 diabetes patients showed a moderate but significant shortening of TCRB CDR3s in all four CD4+ subsets.

CDR1 and CDR2 (germline): SNHLY, FYNNEI. Unmatched junction bases numbered 2, after V lost 4 bases and J lost 5 bases. This CDR3 comprises 14 residues. This clone was counted only a few times. Its antigen remains unidentified. All of the isolated RNA was reverse transcribed, so expressed TCRB transcripts were sequenced. Using immunoSEQ multiplex PCR, the repertoire was profiled, and TCRdb retains in-frame clones only, with some absent. The sample comprises under 300,000 clones, 24% of which are singletons, and more than 0.009% rests with the top ten. The genes are TRBV2 and TRBJ2-3; 11 nucleotides line up with TRBD1. The TCR was taken from a woman under 40 with type 1 diabetes. The sequencing input was naive CD4+ T cells from blood. CDR3 sequence reads: CASSGTGGKDTQYF. Here the CDR3 DNA reads TGTGCCAGCAGTGGGACAGGGGGCAAAGATACGCAGTATTTT. The full variable domain, its missing parts supplied by reference TRBV2 and TRBJ2-3, is EPEVTQTPSHQVTQMGQEVILRCVPISNHLYFYWYRQILGQKVEFLVSFYNNEISEKSEIFDDQFSVERPDGSNFTLKIRSTKLEDSAMYFCASSGTGGKDTQYFGPGTRLTVL.